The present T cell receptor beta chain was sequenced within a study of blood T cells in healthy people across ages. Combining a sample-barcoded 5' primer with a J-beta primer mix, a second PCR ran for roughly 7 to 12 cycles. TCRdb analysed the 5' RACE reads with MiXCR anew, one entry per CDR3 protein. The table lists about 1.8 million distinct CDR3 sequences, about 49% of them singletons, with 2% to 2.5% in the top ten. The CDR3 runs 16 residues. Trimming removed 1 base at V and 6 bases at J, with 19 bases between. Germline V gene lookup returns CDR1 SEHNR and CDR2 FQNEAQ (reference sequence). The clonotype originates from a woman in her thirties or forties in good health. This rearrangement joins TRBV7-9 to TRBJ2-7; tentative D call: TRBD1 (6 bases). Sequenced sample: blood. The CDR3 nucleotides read TGTGCCAGCAGCTTAGGAGGTTGGCAGGGGCAAGGCGAGCAGTACTTC. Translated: CASSLGGWQGQGEQYF.